These 27 T cell receptor beta chains came from one sample sequenced in a study of identical twins. TCRdb reanalysed the 5' RACE reads using MiXCR and keeps one entry per CDR3 protein. The sample comprises over 600,000 distinct CDR3 sequences, 21% of which are singletons, and around 4.5% rests with the top ten. The same sample was also studied in work on T cells expressing NK-cell markers.

The material sequenced was PBMCs. The receptors shown here come from a woman aged 18 to 35 in good health.

This clonotype occurred a few times. The chain uses TRBV20-1 and TRBJ2-1; TRBD2 is a possible D gene (5 bases). Germline V gives CDR1 DFQATT, CDR2 SNEGSKA (reference sequence). The CDR3 is 14 amino acids. The germline V and J ends were trimmed by 2 bases and 2 bases, with 10 bases remaining between them. This CDR3 reads CSARPSRAYNEQFF. DNA of the CDR3: TGCAGTGCTAGACCTAGCCGTGCCTACAATGAGCAGTTCTTC.

In this sample, this clonotype turned up a few times. The chain carries TRBV12-3 or TRBV12-4 and TRBJ2-2, with TRBD2 as a possible D gene (5 bases). The V end was cut by 2 bases, the J end by 4 bases, with 11 bases between. This CDR3 has 15 residues. CDR3 in amino acids: CASSLRAGLTGELFF. The CDR3 DNA sequence: TGTGCCAGCAGTTTACGGGCGGGCCTCACCGGGGAGCTGTTTTTT.

The chain employs TRBV11-2 and TRBJ2-7; D is ambiguous. Per the germline V gene, CDR1 is SGHAT and CDR2 is FQNNGV. V was cut by 5 bases and J by 7 bases, with 12 bases left in between. This CDR3 spans 12 amino acids. The CDR3 DNA is TGTGCCAGCAGCCGGCTACGATGGGAGCAGTACTTC. This codes for CASSRLRWEQYF.

This clonotype was counted only a few times. The chain combines TRBV24-1 with TRBJ2-1, with 8 nucleotides matching TRBD2. Looked up from germline, CDR1 is KGHDR and CDR2 is SFDVKD. The V and J ends lost 3 bases and 9 bases, in that order; junction bases with no gene match: 12. The length of the CDR3 is 16 residues. CDR3 sequence (DNA): TGTGCCACCAGTGATCCCGGGACTAGTTTGCCCAGTGAGCAGTTCTTC. Its translation is CATSDPGTSLPSEQFF.

The chain recombines TRBV27 with TRBJ2-7; a possible D gene is TRBD1 (6 bases). V shed 6 bases and J shed 1 base, with 16 bases lying between them. Germline V gene data show CDR1 as MNHEY and CDR2 as SMNVEV (reference sequence). The CDR3 totals 15 residues. The CDR3 DNA reads as TGTGCCAGCAGCCTAAGGGGGATTGGGTCCTACGAGCAGTACTTC. It codes for CASSLRGIGSYEQYF.

This CDR3 is CATMRGADTYEQYF. Here the CDR3 DNA reads TGTGCCACCATGAGAGGAGCTGATACCTACGAGCAGTACTTC. This chain joins TRBV18 and TRBJ2-7; unclear D gene. The V gene lost 10 bases and the J gene lost 2 bases, with 18 bases spanning the gap. Germline lookup yields CDR1 KGHSH and CDR2 LQKENI. The CDR3 is 14 residues long.

The table lists this clonotype with a few counts. This chain links TRBV6-1 with TRBJ2-2; tentatively, D is TRBD1 (5 bases). Trimming removed 8 bases at V and 1 base at J, with 11 bases between. This CDR3 spans 14 amino acids. Per germline, CDR1 MNHNS and CDR2 SASEGT. The CDR3 nucleotides read TGTGCCAGCGGAGCAGGGATGAACACCGGGGAGCTGTTTTTT. Translated, it gives CASGAGMNTGELFF.

Only a few counts were recorded for this clonotype. The rearrangement uses TRBV6-5 and TRBJ1-2, with 7 bases identical to TRBD1. CDR3 size: 14 residues. Germline V lookup: CDR1 MNHEY, CDR2 SVGAGI. Trimming removed 2 bases from V and 3 bases from J; junction bases left unmatched: 3. This CDR3 is CASSYRGGHYGYTF. CDR3 in DNA: TGTGCCAGCAGTTACCGAGGGGGCCACTATGGCTACACCTTC.

This chain links TRBV4-1 with TRBJ2-1; no definite D call. Germline V gives CDR1 MGHRA, CDR2 YSYEKL. The germline V and J ends were trimmed by 0 bases and 7 bases, with 10 bases remaining between them. The CDR3 covers 14 residues. The CDR3 sequence: CASSQDWRGNEQFF. For the CDR3, the DNA is TGCGCCAGCAGCCAAGATTGGCGAGGTAATGAGCAGTTCTTC.

V gene TRBV5-1 combines with J gene TRBJ2-1; D assignment may be TRBD1 or TRBD2 (6 bases each). The length of the CDR3 is 16 residues. The germline V gene encodes CDR1 SGHRS and CDR2 YFSETQ. V was pared by 2 bases and J by 6 bases, with 18 bases between. CDR3 sequence (DNA): TGCGCCAGCAGCTTCCCAGGGGAGGATTTAGGCAATGAGCAGTTCTTC. As protein: CASSFPGEDLGNEQFF.

This clonotype has more than one count but fewer than ten. This chain uses TRBV12-3 or TRBV12-4 with TRBJ1-5; D remains ambiguous. The germline V and J ends were trimmed by 2 bases and 5 bases, with 4 bases remaining between them. The CDR3 is 12 amino acids. In DNA form, the CDR3 reads TGTGCCAGCAGTTTATGGGATCAGCCCCAGCATTTT. Its protein product is CASSLWDQPQHF.

In this sample, this clonotype turned up a few times. The chain carries TRBV20-1 and TRBJ1-5; 7 positions agree with TRBD1. Unmatched junction bases numbered 8, after V lost 5 bases and J lost 1 base. Germline CDR1 and CDR2: DFQATT and SNEGSKA (reference sequence). The CDR3 spans 15 residues. CDR3 sequence (DNA): TGCAGTGCTTGGAGGGACAGTAGCAGCAATCAGCCCCAGCATTTT. It translates to CSAWRDSSSNQPQHF.

A few counts support this clonotype. This chain uses TRBV7-9 with TRBJ1-1; 10 bases line up with TRBD1. The germline CDR1 and CDR2 sequences are SEHNR and FQNEAQ (reference sequence). V dropped 5 bases and J dropped 11; count of bases not matched to a gene: 14. The CDR3 length is 15 residues. The DNA for the CDR3 is TGTGCCAGCAGCGAGGGTCCGGGACAGGGGAGGTCGGCTTTCTTT. This sequence encodes CASSEGPGQGRSAFF.

The V call is TRBV6-2 or TRBV6-3, the J call TRBJ2-3; perhaps TRBD2 as D (6 bases). This CDR3 is 15 amino acids long. Germline V gives CDR1 MNHEY, CDR2 SVGEGT. V was pared by 2 bases and J by 6 bases, with 15 bases between. As DNA, the CDR3 is TGTGCCAGCAGTTACGCCCGACTAGAGGCGGATACGCAGTATTTT. This codes for CASSYARLEADTQYF.

In this sample, this clonotype turned up a few times. A read error may account for a junction end that differs from germline. The chain couples TRBV7-7 to TRBJ1-1; unclear D gene. This CDR3 is built from 13 residues. Per germline, CDR1 SSHAT and CDR2 FNYEAQ (reference sequence). The CDR3: CASSLLVGTEAFF. CDR3 sequence (DNA): TGTGCTAGCAGCTTGCTGGTAGGGACTGAAGCTTTCTTT.

The J gene is TRBJ2-3, the V gene TRBV12-3 or TRBV12-4, with 7 bases identical to TRBD2. V lost 3 bases and J lost 8; bases outside the gene matches: 5. This CDR3 is 13 amino acids long. CDR3 sequence: CASSFPPGGTQYF. DNA of the CDR3: TGTGCCAGCAGTTTCCCCCCGGGAGGTACGCAGTATTTT.

The chain has TRBV6-5 and TRBJ2-1; TRBD2 aligns across 7 bases. The CDR3 spans 18 residues. The V gene end was trimmed by 0 bases and the J gene end by 7 bases; junction bases not matched to a gene: 15. Germline V gene data show CDR1 as MNHEY and CDR2 as SVGAGI. The CDR3 reads CASSYSSGLQRGRNEQFF. CDR3 nucleotide sequence: TGTGCCAGCAGTTACTCGAGTGGCCTTCAGCGGGGACGGAATGAGCAGTTCTTC.

V gene TRBV12-3 or TRBV12-4 combines with J gene TRBJ1-2; D possibly corresponds to TRBD1 (5 bases). With 6 bases removed from V and 5 bases from J, the gap between germline ends came to 13 bases. The CDR3 has 13 residues. This CDR3 reads CASRNRAGYGYTF. As DNA, the CDR3 is TGTGCCAGCAGAAATAGAGCAGGGTATGGCTACACCTTC.

This chain uses TRBV5-6 with TRBJ2-7, with D possibly matching TRBD1 (5 bases). Germline V CDR1 and CDR2: SGHDT, YYEEEE. The CDR3 has 15 residues. V dropped 2 bases and J dropped 3 bases, with 15 bases sitting between them. CDR3 nucleotides: TGTGCCAGCAGCTTTTTGGGGCAGCCTAACTACGAGCAGTACTTC. Protein product: CASSFLGQPNYEQYF.

The chain combines TRBV5-6 with TRBJ1-1, with 9 nucleotides matching TRBD1. The CDR3 is 19 residues long. Trimming removed 3 bases from V and 0 bases from J; junction bases left unmatched: 15. Germline V gene data show CDR1 as SGHDT and CDR2 as YYEEEE. The CDR3 DNA follows: TGTGCCAGCAGCTCGCTAAGGACAGGGGAAGGCTACATGAACACTGAAGCTTTCTTT. Its translation is CASSSLRTGEGYMNTEAFF.

A few counts support this clonotype. The gene calls are TRBV5-6 and TRBJ1-1; 9 bases map to TRBD1. V shed 3 bases, J shed 8 bases, and the junction held 11 bases outside the gene matches. The CDR3 totals 15 residues. CDR1 is SGHDT and CDR2 is YYEEEE in the germline V gene. CDR3 nucleotides: TGTGCCAGCAGCTCAGCCGGGACAGGGAAAATAGAAGCTTTCTTT. Protein sequence: CASSSAGTGKIEAFF.

There are a few counts of this clonotype. The chain couples TRBV20-1 to TRBJ1-2, with D possibly being TRBD1 (5 bases). The CDR3 has 14 residues. Deletions cut 3 bases from V and 6 bases from J, with 17 bases between. Germline values: CDR1 DFQATT, CDR2 SNEGSKA (reference sequence). As DNA, the CDR3 is TGCAGTGCTAGTTCAGCGGGACGGGATGATGGCTACACCTTC. Translated: CSASSAGRDDGYTF.

This clonotype occurred a few times. V usage is TRBV6-5 and J usage is TRBJ1-1; 7 bases fit TRBD1. The CDR3 length is 17 residues. The V segment lost 0 bases and the J segment 4 bases; nucleotides outside the gene matches: 11. Germline loops: CDR1 MNHEY, CDR2 SVGAGI. CDR3 residues: CASSYSGRGSIGTEAFF. Written as DNA, the CDR3 is TGTGCCAGCAGTTACTCTGGCAGGGGGTCAATCGGCACTGAAGCTTTCTTT.

This clonotype was detected a few times. The V call is TRBV29-1, the J call TRBJ2-1; TRBD2 agrees at 8 bases. Germline-derived CDR1 and CDR2 are SQVTM and ANQGSEA. V gave up 7 bases and J gave up 3 bases; unmatched junction bases: 8. This CDR3 comprises 14 residues. DNA of the CDR3: TGCAGCGCCCCCGGCGGGACTAGCTACAATGAGCAGTTCTTC. This gives the protein CSAPGGTSYNEQFF.

J is TRBJ1-2 and V is TRBV6-5, with D possibly matching TRBD1 (6 bases). V lost 0 bases and J lost 5, with 16 bases in between. The CDR3 has 16 amino acids. From germline, CDR1 is MNHEY and CDR2 SVGAGI. This chain's CDR3 is CASSYSRRGGAYGYTF. CDR3 bases: TGTGCCAGCAGTTACTCGAGGCGTGGGGGCGCGTATGGCTACACCTTC.

This clonotype was picked up a small number of times. This chain's CDR3 is CSVARTSRDEQFF. The CDR3 DNA reads TGCAGCGTAGCTCGGACTTCACGAGATGAGCAGTTCTTC. The chain couples TRBV20-1 to TRBJ2-1; D may be TRBD2 (5 bases). Germline assignment: CDR1 DFQATT and CDR2 SNEGSKA (reference sequence). The CDR3 has 13 residues.

This rearrangement joins TRBV7-9 to TRBJ1-3, with D uncertain. Trimming shortened V by 4 bases and J by 4 bases, and 17 bases separated the two germline ends. Per germline, CDR1 SEHNR and CDR2 FQNEAQ (reference sequence). The CDR3 is 16 amino acids. The CDR3: CASSSYQNYRGNTIYF. CDR3 nucleotides: TGTGCCAGCAGCTCATACCAAAATTACCGCGGAAACACCATATATTTT.